These 17 T cell receptor beta chains originate from one sample sequenced in a study of cytomegalovirus exposure and HLA in healthy donors. PCR was performed using 60 Vbeta and 13 Jbeta primers. The protocol was immunoSEQ multiplex PCR, while the TCRdb copy is restricted to in-frame clones and leaves out a portion. The sample yields roughly 200,000 clones, over 65% seen once. Source material: PBMCs. The receptors derive from a woman in her sixties or seventies in good health and CMV-seropositive.

This clone appeared a few times. The CDR3 sequence is CASSPARGWLTDTQYF. CDR3 bases: TGTGCCAGCAGCCCGGCGCGGGGGTGGTTAACAGATACGCAGTATTTT. The chain couples TRBV7-2 to TRBJ2-3; 7 nucleotides line up with TRBD2. The length of the CDR3 is 16 residues. V dropped 5 bases and J dropped 3; count of bases not matched to a gene: 11. The germline V gene encodes CDR1 SGHTA and CDR2 FQGNSA.

This clone was recorded a few times. Distinct nucleotide sequences in the sample also encode this CDR3. V is TRBV5-4 and J is TRBJ1-6, with 9 bases aligning to TRBD1. Germline assignment: CDR1 SGHNT and CDR2 YYREEE (reference sequence). The V segment lost 2 bases and the J segment 7 bases; nucleotides outside the gene matches: 1. The CDR3 is 14 residues long. Here the CDR3 DNA reads TGTGCCAGCAGCTTTGACAGGGGGAATTCACCCCTCCACTTT. Its protein is CASSFDRGNSPLHF.

The chain combines TRBV19 with TRBJ2-6, with a weak D call TRBD2 (5 bases). In germline, CDR1 is LNHDA, CDR2 SQIVND (reference sequence). This CDR3 is 17 amino acids long. V gave up 3 bases and J gave up 0 bases, with 12 bases separating them. The CDR3 bases are TGTGCCAGTAGTATGGGCGGGCCCAACTCTGGGGCCAACGTCCTGACTTTC. This gives the protein CASSMGGPNSGANVLTF.

The chain links TRBV2 to TRBJ2-5; no reliable D call. Germline V CDR1 and CDR2: SNHLY, FYNNEI. The ends were cut back, 3 bases at V and 7 bases at J, with 21 bases in the middle. The CDR3 totals 16 residues. The CDR3 protein is CASSEGHSFPRWTQYF. As DNA, the CDR3 is TGTGCCAGCAGTGAGGGCCATTCGTTTCCCAGGTGGACCCAGTACTTC.

CDR3 amino acids: CASRKGGDYGYTF. The DNA of the CDR3 is TGTGCCAGTAGAAAAGGGGGAGACTATGGCTACACCTTC. The chain combines TRBV19 with TRBJ1-2, with D perhaps TRBD1 (6 bases). Trimming left V 6 bases short and J 3 bases short, with 11 bases between. Germline assignment: CDR1 LNHDA and CDR2 SQIVND (reference sequence). This CDR3 is built from 13 residues.

The genes are TRBV7-2 and TRBJ1-1; D remains unclear. This CDR3 region has 15 residues. Germline CDR1 reads SGHTA; CDR2 reads FQGNSA. Trimming pared 2 bases from V and 1 base from J, leaving 11 bases between. In DNA form, the CDR3 reads TGTGCCAGCAGCTTATCGATGACAAGGAACACTGAAGCTTTCTTT. As protein: CASSLSMTRNTEAFF.

The chain uses TRBV5-1 and TRBJ2-3; 7 bases fit TRBD1. Germline loops: CDR1 SGHRS, CDR2 YFSETQ. With V trimmed by 1 base and J by 4 bases, 6 bases remained unmatched. The length of the CDR3 is 15 residues. The CDR3 coding sequence is TGCGCCAGCAGCTTGAGGGGGCTTGGCGCAGATACGCAGTATTTT. Protein: CASSLRGLGADTQYF.

This rearrangement joins TRBV28 to TRBJ2-7; 7 nucleotides agree with TRBD1. The V gene's germline CDR1 is MDHEN and CDR2 SYDVKM. The CDR3 has 15 amino acids. V gave up 5 bases and J gave up 1 base; unmatched junction bases: 8. The CDR3, as DNA: TGTGCCAGCAGTGCGTTACAGGGGACATCCTACGAGCAGTACTTC. Protein product: CASSALQGTSYEQYF.

Comment on this clone: Relative to the germline gene, one junction end is altered; a read error may explain this. The rearrangement uses TRBV6-5 and TRBJ2-7; D perhaps matches TRBD1 (5 bases). The germline V gene encodes CDR1 MNHEY and CDR2 SVGAGI. The CDR3 sequence is 11 residues long. The CDR3 here is CASSSGYGQYF. CDR3 DNA sequence: TGTGCCAGCAGTTCAGGGTACGGGCAGTACTTC.

The rearrangement joins TRBV2 to TRBJ2-6, with 8 bases that match TRBD1. CDR3 length: 15 residues. The junction had 5 bases not matched to a gene; V was cut back by 6 bases and J by 4 bases. CDR1 is SNHLY and CDR2 is FYNNEI in the germline V gene. The CDR3 DNA sequence: TGTGCCAGCAGATCGACAGGGGCCGGGGCCAACGTCCTGACTTTC. Its protein is CASRSTGAGANVLTF.

There are a few counts of this clone. The J gene is TRBJ2-5, the V gene TRBV9; D gene unclear. The CDR3 runs to 11 residues. Between the trimmed V and J ends, which lost 4 bases and 4 bases, there was a span of 5 bases. Germline CDR1 reads SGDLS; CDR2 reads YYNGEE. Written as DNA, the CDR3 is TGTGCCAGCAGCCGTTCAGAGACCCAGTACTTC. Protein: CASSRSETQYF.

The chain employs TRBV7-2 and TRBJ2-6; D perhaps matches TRBD1 (5 bases). The germline V gene encodes CDR1 SGHTA and CDR2 FQGNSA. Trimming shortened V by 6 bases and J by 0 bases, and 9 bases separated the two germline ends. The CDR3 is made up of 15 amino acids. CDR3 sequence (DNA): TGTGCCAGCAGTCAAGGGGTCTCTGGGGCCAACGTCCTGACTTTC. This translates into CASSQGVSGANVLTF.

The genes are TRBV7-3 and TRBJ2-1; D possibly corresponds to TRBD1 (6 bases). Per germline, CDR1 SGHTA and CDR2 FQGTGA. Deletions cut 1 base from V and 8 bases from J, with 12 bases between. The CDR3 runs to 14 residues. The CDR3 loop is CASSLSSGGHEQFF. The CDR3 nucleotides read TGTGCCAGCAGCTTAAGTTCTGGGGGCCATGAGCAGTTCTTC.

This chain uses TRBV28 with TRBJ1-3, with D unresolved. The CDR3 is made up of 18 amino acids. CDR1 is MDHEN, CDR2 SYDVKM, per germline. The V end lost 6 bases, the J end lost 2 bases, and 23 bases lay between the germline ends. The CDR3 protein is CASRPTLSTVWAGNTIYF. DNA of the CDR3: TGTGCCAGCAGACCCACCCTCTCTACAGTTTGGGCTGGAAACACCATATATTTT.

The CDR3 coding sequence is TGTGCCTGGAGCGAACTAAGACTTGGGGATACGCAGTATTTT. It codes for CAWSELRLGDTQYF. The J gene is TRBJ2-3, the V gene TRBV30; D is undetermined. The V and J ends lost 3 bases and 6 bases respectively, with 16 bases between them. Germline CDR1 is GTSNPN and CDR2 is SVGIG (reference sequence). The CDR3 runs to 14 residues.

The chain has TRBV11-1 and TRBJ2-5, with TRBD2 matching 15 bases. Germline CDR1 SGHAT, CDR2 FQDESV (reference sequence). The CDR3 length is 17 residues. With V trimmed by 5 bases and J by 0 bases, 4 bases remained unmatched. The CDR3 is CASSRGTSGGNQETQYF. The CDR3 DNA is TGTGCCAGCAGCCGCGGGACTAGCGGGGGGAACCAAGAGACCCAGTACTTC.

The chain joins TRBV19 to TRBJ2-7; TRBD1 agrees at 9 bases. The CDR3 extends over 15 amino acids. Germline assignment: CDR1 LNHDA and CDR2 SQIVND (reference sequence). V lost 3 bases, J lost 0 bases, and 3 bases stayed unmatched. The CDR3 coding sequence is TGTGCCAGTAGTATTGGGACAGGGAGCTCCTACGAGCAGTACTTC. Its translation: CASSIGTGSSYEQYF.